This entry concerns a single T cell receptor beta chain. The antigen remains undetermined. These data belong to a study of T cell responses to AZD1222 COVID-19 vaccine. Sequencing used immunoSEQ multiplex PCR; TCRdb keeps in-frame clones, though not all of them. The data contain approximately 200,000 clones, 94% of them singletons. Per the germline V gene, CDR1 is LNHDA and CDR2 is SQIVND (reference sequence). The ends lost 3 bases at V and 0 bases at J; junction bases unmatched: 3. The CDR3 loop spans 16 amino acids. Findings and limits, study-wide: Clonal diversity was possibly underestimated, and the donors were mostly white British, with more females. There were repertoire samples only from the period after the peak T cell response. Seropositive at baseline were only a handful of AZD1222 recipients.

The sequence came from an adult in good health. The chain has TRBV19 and TRBJ2-1, with 9 nucleotides matching TRBD2. Sample: peripheral blood, taken on day 0 of AZD1222 vaccination. This CDR3 reads CASSILAGPSYNEQFF. CDR3 DNA: TGTGCCAGTAGTATCCTAGCGGGGCCCTCCTACAATGAGCAGTTCTTC.